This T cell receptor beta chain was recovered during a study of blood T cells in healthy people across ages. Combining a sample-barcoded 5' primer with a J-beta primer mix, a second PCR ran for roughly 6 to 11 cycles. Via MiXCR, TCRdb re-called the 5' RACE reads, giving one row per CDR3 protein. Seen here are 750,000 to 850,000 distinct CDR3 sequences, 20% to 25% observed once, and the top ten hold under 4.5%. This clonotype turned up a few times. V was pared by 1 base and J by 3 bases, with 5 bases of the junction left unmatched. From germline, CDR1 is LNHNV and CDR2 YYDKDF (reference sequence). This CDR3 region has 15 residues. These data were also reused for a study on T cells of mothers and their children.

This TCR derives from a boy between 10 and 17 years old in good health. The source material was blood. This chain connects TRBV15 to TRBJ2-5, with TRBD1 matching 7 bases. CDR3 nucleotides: TGTGCCACCAGCAGAGTAGACAGGGCAGAAGAGACCCAGTACTTC. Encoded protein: CATSRVDRAEETQYF.